This T cell receptor (beta chain) was identified in a study of blood T cells in healthy people across ages. Study findings and constraints: PBMCs went unsorted, and a conclusive naive versus antigen-experienced comparison was therefore prevented. Those diversity estimates obtained from one million T cells were thought to be underestimates.

Through a sample-barcoded 5' primer and a J-beta primer mix, a second PCR was run for 7 to 11 cycles. Every cDNA molecule carried a tag from a template-switch adaptor bearing 12 random nucleotides. TCRdb called the 5' RACE reads again in MiXCR, with one record for every CDR3 protein. The data hold about 640,000 distinct CDR3 sequences, with approximately 40% observed a single time. CDR1 is KGHSH, CDR2 LQKENI, per germline. V trimming: 4 bases; J trimming: 7 bases; junction bases outside the gene matches: 9. The CDR3 sequence is 16 residues long. This clonotype was observed a handful of times. Its specificity is not known.

The sequence derives from a man at least 80 years old in good health. The sample was blood. The chain employs TRBV18 and TRBJ1-6; 8 bases are shared with TRBD1. CDR3 region: CASSLETGAKNSPLHF. Here the CDR3 DNA reads TGTGCCAGCTCACTCGAGACAGGGGCGAAAAATTCACCCCTCCACTTT.